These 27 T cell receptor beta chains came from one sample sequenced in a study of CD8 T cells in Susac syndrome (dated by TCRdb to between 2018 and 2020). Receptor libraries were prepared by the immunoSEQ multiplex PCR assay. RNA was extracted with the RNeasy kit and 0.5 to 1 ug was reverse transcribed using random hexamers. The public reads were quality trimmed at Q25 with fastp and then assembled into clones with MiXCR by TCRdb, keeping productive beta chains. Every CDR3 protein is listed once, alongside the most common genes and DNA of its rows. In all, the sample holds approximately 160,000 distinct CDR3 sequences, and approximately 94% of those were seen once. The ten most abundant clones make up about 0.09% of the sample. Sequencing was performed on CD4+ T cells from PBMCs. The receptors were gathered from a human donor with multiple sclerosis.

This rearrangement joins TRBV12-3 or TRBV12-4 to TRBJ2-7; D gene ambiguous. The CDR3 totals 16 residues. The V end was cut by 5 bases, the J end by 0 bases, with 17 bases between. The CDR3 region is CASSPLRGLSSYEQYF. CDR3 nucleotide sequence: TGTGCCAGCAGTCCCCTGAGAGGTCTGAGCTCCTACGAGCAGTACTTC.

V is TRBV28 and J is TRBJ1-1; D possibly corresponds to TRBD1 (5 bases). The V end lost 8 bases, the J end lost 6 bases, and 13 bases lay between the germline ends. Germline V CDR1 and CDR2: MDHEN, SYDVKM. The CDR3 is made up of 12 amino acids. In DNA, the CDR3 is TGTGCCAGCTTAAGACAGCCGTCTGAAGCTTTCTTT. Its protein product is CASLRQPSEAFF.

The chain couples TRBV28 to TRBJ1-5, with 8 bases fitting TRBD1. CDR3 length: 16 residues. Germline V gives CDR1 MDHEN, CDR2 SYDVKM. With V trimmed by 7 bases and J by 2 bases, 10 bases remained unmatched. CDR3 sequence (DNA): TGTGCCAGCACAGGATATGGACAGGGAGGCAATCAGCCCCAGCATTTT. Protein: CASTGYGQGGNQPQHF.

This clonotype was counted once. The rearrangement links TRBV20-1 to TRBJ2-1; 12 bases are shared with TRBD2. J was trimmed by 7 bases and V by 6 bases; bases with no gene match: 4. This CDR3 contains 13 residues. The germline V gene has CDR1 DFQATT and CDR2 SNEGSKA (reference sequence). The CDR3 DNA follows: TGCAGTGCCAGCGGGACTAGCGGGAATGAGCAGTTCTTC. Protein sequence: CSASGTSGNEQFF.

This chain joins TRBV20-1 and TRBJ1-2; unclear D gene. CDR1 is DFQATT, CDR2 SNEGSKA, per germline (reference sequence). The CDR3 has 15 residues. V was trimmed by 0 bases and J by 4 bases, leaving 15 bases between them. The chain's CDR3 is CSARDRGSLSYGYTF. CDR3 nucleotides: TGCAGTGCTAGAGATCGCGGCAGCCTGAGCTATGGCTACACCTTC.

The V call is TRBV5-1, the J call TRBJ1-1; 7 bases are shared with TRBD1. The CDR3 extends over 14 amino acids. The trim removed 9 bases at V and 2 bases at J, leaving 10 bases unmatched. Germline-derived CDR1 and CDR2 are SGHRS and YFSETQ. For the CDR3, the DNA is TGCGCCATGCGGGACAGATACTTCAACACTGAAGCTTTCTTT. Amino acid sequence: CAMRDRYFNTEAFF.

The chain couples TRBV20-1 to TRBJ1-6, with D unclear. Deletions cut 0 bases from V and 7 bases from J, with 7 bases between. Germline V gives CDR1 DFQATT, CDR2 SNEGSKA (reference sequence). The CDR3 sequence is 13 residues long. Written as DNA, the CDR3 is TGCAGTGCTAGAGAAAAGAGGAATTCACCCCTCCACTTT. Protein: CSAREKRNSPLHF.

Here the CDR3 DNA reads TGCAGCGTTGGACAGGGGGCGGGAGAGCAGTACTTC. It is translated as CSVGQGAGEQYF. The chain is built from TRBV29-1 and TRBJ2-7, with 10 bases fitting TRBD1. Germline V lookup: CDR1 SQVTM, CDR2 ANQGSEA. CDR3 length: 12 residues. V shed 4 bases, J shed 7 bases, and the junction held 4 bases outside the gene matches.

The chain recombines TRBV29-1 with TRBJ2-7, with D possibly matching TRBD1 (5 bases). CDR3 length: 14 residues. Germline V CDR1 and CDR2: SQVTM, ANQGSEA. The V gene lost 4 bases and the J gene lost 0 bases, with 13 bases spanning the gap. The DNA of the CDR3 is TGCAGCGTTGGTTTGGACACCTCCTCCTACGAGCAGTACTTC. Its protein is CSVGLDTSSYEQYF.

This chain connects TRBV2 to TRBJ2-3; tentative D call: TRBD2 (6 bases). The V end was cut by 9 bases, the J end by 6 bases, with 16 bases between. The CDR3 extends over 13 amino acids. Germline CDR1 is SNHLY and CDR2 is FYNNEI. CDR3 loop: CASSGLGVDTQYF. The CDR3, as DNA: TGTGCCAGTTCGGGACTGGGGGTGGATACGCAGTATTTT.

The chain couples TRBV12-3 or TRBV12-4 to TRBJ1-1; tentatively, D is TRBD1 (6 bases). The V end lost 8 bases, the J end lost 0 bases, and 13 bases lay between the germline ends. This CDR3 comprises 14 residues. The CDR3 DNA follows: TGTGCCAGCTCTTCTCGGGGGCTGAACACTGAAGCTTTCTTT. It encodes CASSSRGLNTEAFF.

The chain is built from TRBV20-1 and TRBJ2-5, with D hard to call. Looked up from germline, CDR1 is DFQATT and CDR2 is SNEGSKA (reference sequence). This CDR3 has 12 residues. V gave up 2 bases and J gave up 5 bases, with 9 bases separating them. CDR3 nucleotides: TGCAGTGCTAGAACCCTGGGGGAGACCCAGTACTTC. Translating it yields CSARTLGETQYF.

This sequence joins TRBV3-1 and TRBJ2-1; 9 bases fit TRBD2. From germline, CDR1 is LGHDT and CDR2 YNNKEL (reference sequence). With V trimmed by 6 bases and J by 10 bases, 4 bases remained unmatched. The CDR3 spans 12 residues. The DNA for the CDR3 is TGTGCCAGCAGTTACGGACTAGCGGAGCAGTTCTTC. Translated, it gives CASSYGLAEQFF.

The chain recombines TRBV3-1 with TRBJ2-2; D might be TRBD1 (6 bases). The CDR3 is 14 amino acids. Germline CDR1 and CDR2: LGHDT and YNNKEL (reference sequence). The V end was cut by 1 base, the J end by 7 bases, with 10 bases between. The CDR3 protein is CASSQVQGIGELFF. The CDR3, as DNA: TGTGCCAGCAGCCAAGTCCAGGGGATCGGGGAGCTGTTTTTT.

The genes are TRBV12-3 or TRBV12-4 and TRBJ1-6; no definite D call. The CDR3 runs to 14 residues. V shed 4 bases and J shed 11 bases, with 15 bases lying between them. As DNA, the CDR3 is TGTGCCAGCAGTTCGGCTCAGTGGGGAGCACCCCTCCACTTT. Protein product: CASSSAQWGAPLHF.

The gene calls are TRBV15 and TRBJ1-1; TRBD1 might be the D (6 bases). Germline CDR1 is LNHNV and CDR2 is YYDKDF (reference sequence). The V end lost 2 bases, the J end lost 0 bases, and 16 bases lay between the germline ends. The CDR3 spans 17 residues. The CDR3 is CATSRSTGTGMNTEAFF. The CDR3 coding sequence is TGTGCCACCAGCAGATCAACAGGGACGGGGATGAACACTGAAGCTTTCTTT.

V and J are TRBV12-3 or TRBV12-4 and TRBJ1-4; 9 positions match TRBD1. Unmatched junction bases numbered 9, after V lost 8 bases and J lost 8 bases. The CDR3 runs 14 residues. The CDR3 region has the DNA TGTGCCAGCGGCCTTTGGACAGGGGACGAAAAACTGTTTTTT. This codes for CASGLWTGDEKLFF.

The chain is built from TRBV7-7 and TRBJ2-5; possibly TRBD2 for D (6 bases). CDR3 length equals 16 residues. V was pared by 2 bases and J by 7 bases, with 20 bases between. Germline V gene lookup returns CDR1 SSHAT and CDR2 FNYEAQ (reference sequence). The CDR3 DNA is TGTGCCAGCAGCTTAAATCCCCTAGCGTATGCGCCGACCCAGTACTTC. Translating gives CASSLNPLAYAPTQYF.

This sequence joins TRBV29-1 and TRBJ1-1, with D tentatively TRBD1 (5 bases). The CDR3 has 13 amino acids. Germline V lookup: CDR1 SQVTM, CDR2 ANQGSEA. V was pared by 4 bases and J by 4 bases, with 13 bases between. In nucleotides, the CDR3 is TGCAGCGTTGTGGGGGGGACCGGCACTGAAGCTTTCTTT. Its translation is CSVVGGTGTEAFF.

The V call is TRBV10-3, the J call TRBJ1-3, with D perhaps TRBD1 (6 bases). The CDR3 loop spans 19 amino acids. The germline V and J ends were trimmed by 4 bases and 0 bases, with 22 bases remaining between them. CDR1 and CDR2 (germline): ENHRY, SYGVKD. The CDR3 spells CAISAFRQALPSSGNTIYF. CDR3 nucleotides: TGTGCCATCAGTGCATTTAGACAGGCGTTACCTAGCTCTGGAAACACCATATATTTT.

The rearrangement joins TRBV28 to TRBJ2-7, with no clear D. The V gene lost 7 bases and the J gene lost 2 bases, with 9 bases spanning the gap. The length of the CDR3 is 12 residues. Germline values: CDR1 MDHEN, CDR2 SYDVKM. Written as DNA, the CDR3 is TGTGCCAGCAATCGGCAGACCTACGAGCAGTACTTC. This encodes CASNRQTYEQYF.

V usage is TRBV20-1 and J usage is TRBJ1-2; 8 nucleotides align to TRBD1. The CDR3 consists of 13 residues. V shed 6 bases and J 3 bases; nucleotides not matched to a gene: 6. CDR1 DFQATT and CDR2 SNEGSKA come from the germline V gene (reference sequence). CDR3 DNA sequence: TGCAGTGCCCGGACAGGGAGGGACTATGGCTACACCTTC. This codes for CSARTGRDYGYTF.

CDR3 sequence (DNA): TGTGCCAGCTCACCACGGACTAGCGGGAGTTGGGAGACCCAGTACTTC. It encodes CASSPRTSGSWETQYF. The genes are TRBV18 and TRBJ2-5; 13 nucleotides line up with TRBD2. Germline CDR1 KGHSH, CDR2 LQKENI. This CDR3 has 16 amino acids. Trimming removed 1 base from V and 5 bases from J; junction bases left unmatched: 4.

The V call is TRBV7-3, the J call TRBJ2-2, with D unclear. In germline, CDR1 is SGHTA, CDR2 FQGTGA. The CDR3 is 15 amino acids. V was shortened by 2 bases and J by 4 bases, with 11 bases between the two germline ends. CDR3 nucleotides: TGTGCCAGCAGCTTATTGCCCCCGGGCACCGGGGAGCTGTTTTTT. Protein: CASSLLPPGTGELFF.

In DNA form, the CDR3 reads TGCGCCAGCAGCTCGGGACGGCTGACTAACTATGGCTACACCTTC. Protein sequence: CASSSGRLTNYGYTF. The V call is TRBV5-1, the J call TRBJ1-2, with a possible D match to TRBD1 (5 bases). Trimming cost V 3 bases and J 0 bases, with 12 bases left between them. Germline CDR1 reads SGHRS; CDR2 reads YFSETQ. CDR3 length: 15 amino acids.

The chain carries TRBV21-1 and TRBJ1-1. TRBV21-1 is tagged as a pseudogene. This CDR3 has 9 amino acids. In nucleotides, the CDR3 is TGTGCCACCACACTGAAGCTTTTCTTT. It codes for CATTLKLFF.

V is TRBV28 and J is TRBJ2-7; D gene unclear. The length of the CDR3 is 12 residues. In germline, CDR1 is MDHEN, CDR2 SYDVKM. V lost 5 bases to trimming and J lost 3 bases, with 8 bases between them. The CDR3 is CASSVGSYEQYF. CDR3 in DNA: TGTGCCAGCAGTGTGGGCAGCTACGAGCAGTACTTC.